This T cell receptor (beta chain) was observed in a study of CD8 T cells in Susac syndrome. For the study at large: Patients with Susac syndrome were therapy-naive, on corticosteroids, or on intravenous immunoglobulin alone at blood draw. General observations from the study: Clonal expansion was not observed in the Susac syndrome CD4+ T cell repertoires.

Reverse transcription used roughly 0.5 to 1 ug RNA and random hexamers. From the immunoSEQ multiplex PCR reads, TCRdb called clonotypes with MiXCR, one entry per CDR3 protein. The data contain about 240,000 distinct CDR3 sequences, approximately 95% of them seen just once; the ten biggest clones take up approximately 0.094%. A note on this clonotype: Antigen unknown.

V lost 2 bases to trimming and J lost 4 bases, with 11 bases between them. Germline CDR1 MNHEY, CDR2 SMNVEV (reference sequence). The CDR3 runs to 14 residues. V is TRBV27 and J is TRBJ2-5; tentative D call: TRBD1 (6 bases). This TCR derives from a human donor with Susac syndrome. The sample consisted of CD4+ T cells from PBMCs. The CDR3 DNA reads as TGTGCCAGCAGTTTAATGGGGGCCTTAGAGACCCAGTACTTC. Protein: CASSLMGALETQYF.